The source of this T cell receptor beta chain is a study of PD-L1 blockade in urothelial cancer. Study background: The patients first took atezolizumab in the mid-2010s, receiving 1,200 mg intravenously every 3 weeks. Patients previously received 0 to 3 chemotherapy regimens.

Time point noted: peripheral blood 6 weeks after treatment start. In each PCR, synthetic TCR analog templates were spiked in. Profiling relied on immunoSEQ multiplex PCR, and the TCRdb table lists in-frame clones only, not all of them. The table shows about 130,000 clones, with around 86% occurring only once. V was clipped by 5 bases and J by 7 bases, with 14 bases between them. The CDR3 covers 13 residues. From germline, CDR1 is MDHEN and CDR2 SYDVKM. The sequences come from PBMCs, collected around atezolizumab (anti-PD-L1) treatment. J is TRBJ2-5 and V is TRBV28; TRBD2 might be the D (6 bases). The origin of this receptor is a man in his fifties or sixties with urothelial cancer. For the CDR3, the DNA is TGTGCCAGCAGTAGGGGACTCTCGAGGACCCAGTACTTC. Residues: CASSRGLSRTQYF.